The 15 T cell receptor beta chains below were found in one sample sequenced in a study of T cells in localized non-small cell lung cancer (dated by TCRdb to 2020 to 2021). The method was the immunoSEQ multiplex PCR assay. This is the immuneACCESS table as TCRdb keeps it, with only in-frame sequences that have V and J called. A part of the clones is gone; compared with another copy, unresolved V genes explain less than half, and the rest is unexplained. A total of some 37,000 clones appear in this sample, about 87% of them only once. Approximately 3.5% of the sample is held by the ten biggest clonotypes. Sequencing used peripheral blood, obtained before any cancer treatment. The receptors here all came from a man aged 18 to 49 with stage I lung adenocarcinoma.

CDR3 loop: CASSLTGSNQPQHF. DNA for the CDR3: TGTGCCAGCTCACTAACAGGGAGCAATCAGCCCCAGCATTTT. The chain combines TRBV18 with TRBJ1-5; perhaps TRBD1 as D (6 bases). Per germline, CDR1 KGHSH and CDR2 LQKENI. This CDR3 has 14 residues. Trimming stripped 4 bases from V and 1 base from J, with 8 bases between.

The rearrangement uses TRBV5-1 and TRBJ1-3, with 8 bases fitting TRBD1. With 4 bases clipped from V and 1 base from J, the junction kept 10 bases outside the gene matches. Germline values: CDR1 SGHRS, CDR2 YFSETQ. The CDR3 covers 17 residues. The CDR3 nucleotides read TGCGCCAGCAGCCAATTTGACAGGGGAGTATCTGGAAACACCATATATTTT. It encodes CASSQFDRGVSGNTIYF.

The chain combines TRBV30 with TRBJ2-1; 7 bases map to TRBD1. J gave up 9 bases and V 1 base, and 6 bases lay outside the gene matches. Germline lookup yields CDR1 GTSNPN and CDR2 SVGIG (reference sequence). The CDR3 is 13 amino acids. CDR3 nucleotide sequence: TGTGCCTGGAGTGCACGACAGGGTGGTGAGCAGTTCTTC. This encodes CAWSARQGGEQFF.

This clone has a single count. CDR3 sequence: CASSPGTGTVEQYF. The CDR3 DNA reads as TGTGCCAGCAGCCCAGGCACCGGGACAGTTGAGCAGTACTTC. The chain employs TRBV21-1 and TRBJ2-7; the D call TRBD1 from the table was never checked on the DNA. TRBV21-1 is classified as a pseudogene. CDR3 size: 14 residues.

The CDR3 here is CASSPRPIYNEKLFF. In nucleotides, the CDR3 is TGTGCCAGCAGTCCCCGACCCATTTATAATGAAAAACTGTTTTTT. The chain employs TRBV27 and TRBJ1-4; D is ambiguous. Germline V CDR1 and CDR2: MNHEY, SMNVEV (reference sequence). CDR3 length: 15 amino acids. Trimming pared 5 bases from V and 4 bases from J, leaving 14 bases between.

This clone appeared a single time. This chain uses TRBV4-2 with TRBJ2-3; 9 bases are shared with TRBD1. Germline CDR1 reads LGHNA; CDR2 reads YNFKEQ. The CDR3 spans 15 residues. Trimming cost V 3 bases and J 2 bases; bases outside gene matches: 3. This chain's CDR3 is CASSQGQGNTDTQYF. Written as DNA, the CDR3 is TGTGCCAGCAGCCAGGGACAGGGTAACACAGATACGCAGTATTTT.

This rearrangement joins TRBV27 to TRBJ1-6; 10 positions agree with TRBD1. CDR1 is MNHEY and CDR2 is SMNVEV in the germline V gene (reference sequence). Losses at the gene ends were 6 bases for V and 7 bases for J; bases not matched to a gene: 6. This CDR3 has 15 residues. The CDR3 is CASRFQGQGNSPLHF. The DNA of the CDR3 is TGTGCCAGCAGGTTCCAGGGACAGGGGAATTCACCCCTCCACTTT.

V is TRBV5-5 and J is TRBJ1-2, with D tentatively TRBD1 (5 bases). The germline CDR1 and CDR2 sequences are SGHKS and YYEKEE (reference sequence). V gave up 3 bases and J gave up 1 base, with 10 bases separating them. CDR3 length: 14 amino acids. The CDR3 reads CASSSGAHNYGYTF. For the CDR3, the DNA is TGTGCCAGCAGCTCCGGGGCGCATAACTATGGCTACACCTTC.

Written as DNA, the CDR3 is TGTGCCAGCAGCCCCACAGGGGCTAATTCACCCCTCCACTTT. Translation: CASSPTGANSPLHF. V and J are TRBV9 and TRBJ1-6, with 7 nucleotides matching TRBD1. J lost 6 bases, V lost 4 bases, and 4 bases had no gene match. This CDR3 has 14 residues. In germline, CDR1 is SGDLS, CDR2 YYNGEE. The full variable domain, its missing parts supplied by reference TRBV9 and TRBJ1-6, is DSGVTQTPKHLITATGQRVTLRCSPRSGDLSVYWYQQSLDQGLQFLIQYYNGEERAKGNILERFSAQQFPDLHSELNLSSLELGDSALYFCASSPTGANSPLHFGNGTRLTVT.

The chain uses TRBV7-9 and TRBJ2-1, with 7 bases aligning to TRBD1. CDR3 size: 16 residues. Trimming cost V 5 bases and J 0 bases; bases outside gene matches: 7. Per the germline V gene, CDR1 is SEHNR and CDR2 is FQNEAQ (reference sequence). CDR3 amino acids: CASSVGQKSSYNEQFF. The CDR3 DNA reads TGTGCCAGCAGCGTGGGACAGAAAAGCTCCTACAATGAGCAGTTCTTC.

The chain is built from TRBV30 and TRBJ2-5; 10 nucleotides match TRBD2. Losses at the gene ends were 7 bases for V and 5 bases for J; bases not matched to a gene: 4. This CDR3 spans 12 amino acids. Germline CDR1 is GTSNPN and CDR2 is SVGIG (reference sequence). The CDR3 reads CASSGGGETQYF. The CDR3 DNA sequence: TGTGCCTCTAGCGGGGGCGGGGAGACCCAGTACTTC.

The rearrangement uses TRBV5-1 and TRBJ1-4; TRBD1 is a possible D gene (5 bases). Germline-derived CDR1 and CDR2 are SGHRS and YFSETQ. V lost 0 bases and J 0 bases, leaving 9 bases between the germline ends. This CDR3 has 16 amino acids. This CDR3 reads CASSLDRLATNEKLFF. The CDR3 DNA follows: TGCGCCAGCAGCTTGGACAGGCTTGCAACTAATGAAAAACTGTTTTTT.

This clone was seen a few times. This chain joins TRBV5-1 and TRBJ2-7, with a weak D call TRBD2 (7 bases). Germline CDR1 is SGHRS and CDR2 is YFSETQ. The CDR3 spans 16 residues. V gave up 0 bases and J gave up 2 bases, with 15 bases separating them. The DNA for the CDR3 is TGCGCCAGCAGCTTGGATGGCGGGGGCCAAACCTACGAGCAGTACTTC. This codes for CASSLDGGGQTYEQYF.

This chain links TRBV30 with TRBJ2-2; D remains ambiguous. V was clipped by 2 bases and J by 1 base, with 5 bases between them. This CDR3 is 13 amino acids long. Germline V lookup: CDR1 GTSNPN, CDR2 SVGIG (reference sequence). CDR3 residues: CAWSWGNTGELFF. CDR3 bases: TGTGCCTGGAGTTGGGGGAACACCGGGGAGCTGTTTTTT.

The chain has TRBV28 and TRBJ2-7; 7 nucleotides align to TRBD1. V lost 2 bases and J lost 9; bases outside the gene matches: 13. The germline CDR1 and CDR2 sequences are MDHEN and SYDVKM. The CDR3 is 15 residues long. In DNA form, the CDR3 reads TGTGCCAGCAGTTTAAATCTCGGACAGGTTCGTCGGCAGTACTTC. Amino acid sequence: CASSLNLGQVRRQYF.